This note documents a single T cell receptor beta chain sequence. Its target is not known. The junction shows a germline mismatch at one end, possibly a read error. These data belong to a study of Graves' ophthalmopathy and Graves' hyperthyroidism. Study observations and caveats: Most clonotypes expanded in thyroid above 0.001 frequency were present in blood too.

From RNA, the CDR3 regions of TCR beta chains were amplified and sequenced. RT-PCR in the first round used HTBI primers; a second-round multiplex PCR followed. MiXCR was run by TCRdb on the multiplex PCR reads, yielding one entry per CDR3 protein. The table shows roughly 600,000 distinct CDR3 sequences, with 35% to 45% occurring only once. Germline CDR1 is SEHNR and CDR2 is FQNEAQ (reference sequence). The CDR3 length is 16 residues. Diagnostic conclusions were grounded in clinical symptoms, serum thyroxine, TRAb, thyroid ultrasound and orbital computed tomography. The rearrangement links TRBV7-9 to TRBJ1-1, with 10 positions matching TRBD1. The clonotype was recovered from an adult man with Graves' hyperthyroidism. Input material: peripheral blood or thyroid tissue (not recorded which). The CDR3 is CASSQDGTGANTEAFF. The CDR3 nucleotides are TGCGCCAGCAGCCAAGATGGGACAGGGGCAAACACTGAAGCTTTCTTT.